This entry is about one T cell receptor (beta chain). This CDR3 comprises 14 residues. Germline loops: CDR1 MNHEY, CDR2 SVGEGT. With 6 bases removed from V and 4 bases from J, the gap between germline ends came to 13 bases. The second PCR ran 7 to 11 cycles with a sample-barcoded 5' primer and J-beta primers. A tag from a template-switch adaptor with 12 random nucleotides marked each cDNA molecule. TCRdb re-called the 5' RACE reads through MiXCR, storing one row per CDR3 protein. The sample records approximately 1.5 million distinct CDR3 sequences, approximately 42% being singletons. These data originate in a study of blood T cells in healthy people across ages. In terms of origin and age, donors were healthy Caucasian individuals from Russia aged 6 to 90. The authors extracted at least 5.5 micrograms of total RNA per sample.

The chain combines TRBV6-2 or TRBV6-3 with TRBJ2-1; D not resolved. The sample consisted of blood. The receptor's source is a woman under 30 in good health. CDR3 DNA sequence: TGTGCCAGCAGCCTCTACTTCGGTTACAATGAGCAGTTCTTC. Translation gives CASSLYFGYNEQFF.